A selection of T cell receptor beta chains follows, all from one sample in a study of blood T cell repertoires in COVID-19. This table comes from immunoSEQ multiplex PCR, and its TCRdb copy is limited to in-frame clones, with some not included. The sample holds some 100,000 clones; 92% are singletons and the top ten take more than 5%. The sequenced sample consisted of peripheral blood. Receptor source: a man in his 70s with acute or convalescent COVID-19. The CDR3 runs from the conserved cysteine through the conserved F or W. D genes are given only for firm matches. Rows may omit the clone size; those that give it use once, few, many or a size class.

abundance	d_gene	v_gene	j_gene	CDR3nt	CDR3aa
.	.	TRBV10-2	TRBJ1-2	TGCGCCAGCAGTGAGTCGTCGTGGGGCGCAGACTATGGCTACACCTTC	CASSESSWGADYGYTF
.	.	TRBV5-6	TRBJ2-7	TGTGCCAGCCGCCCATGGGGGGTCTACGAGCAGTACTTC	CASRPWGVYEQYF
.	.	TRBV19	TRBJ1-6	TGTGCCAGTAGTATCCCTCCGACAGGTCGAGGGACACCCCTCCACTTT	CASSIPPTGRGTPLHF
.	.	TRBV28	TRBJ1-6	TGTGCCAGCAGTTTTCCGGGGAATTCACCCCTCCACTTT	CASSFPGNSPLHF
.	TRBD1	TRBV28	TRBJ1-4	TGTGCCAGCAGTTTATCACAGGGGGCGGGGGAAAAACTGTTTTTT	CASSLSQGAGEKLFF
.	.	TRBV2	TRBJ2-2	TGTGCCAGCAGTGAAGGGGCCGCGAACACCGGGGAGCTGTTTTTT	CASSEGAANTGELFF
.	.	TRBV19	TRBJ1-6	TGTGCCGCCGCCTCCCAGGTCCGTGATTCACCCCTCCACTTT	CAAASQVRDSPLHF
.	.	TRBV3-1/TRBV3-2	TRBJ2-5	TGTGCCAGCAGCCAAGCGGCCGGGGAAGAGACCCAGTACTTC	CASSQAAGEETQYF
few	TRBD1	TRBV7-7	TRBJ2-5	TGTGCCAGCAGCTTAGCGGGACAGGCAGAGACCCAGTACTTC	CASSLAGQAETQYF
once	TRBD2	TRBV6-2/TRBV6-3	TRBJ2-7	TGTGCCAGCAGCCCCTACTCGTTTGGGTTAGTGGGGCGACTAGCGGGATACGAGCAGTACTTC	CASSPYSFGLVGRLAGYEQYF
.	.	TRBV7-9	TRBJ2-2	TGTGCCAGCAGCTCCTACCGTGGGGGCTTAGAGGCCGGGGAGCTGTTTTTT	CASSSYRGGLEAGELFF
.	TRBD1	TRBV28	TRBJ1-5	TGTGCCAGCAGTTTAGCCAGACAGGGGGCAAACAAGCCCCAGCATTTT	CASSLARQGANKPQHF
.	TRBD2	TRBV19	TRBJ2-5	TGTGCCAGTAGAAAACTAGCGGGGGGGCAAGAGACCCAGTACTTC	CASRKLAGGQETQYF
.	TRBD2	TRBV7-7	TRBJ2-1	TGTGCTAGCAGCAGGGGACTAGCGGGGTACAATGAGCAGTTCTTC	CASSRGLAGYNEQFF
.	.	TRBV30	TRBJ1-2	TGTGCCTGGGGCGACATTCAGGGTGGCTACACCTTC	CAWGDIQGGYTF
.	TRBD2	TRBV10-3	TRBJ2-2	TGTGCCATCAGTGTGACTAGCGGGAGAACCGGGGAGCTGTTTTTT	CAISVTSGRTGELFF